Detailed here is one T cell receptor beta chain. V was pared by 5 bases and J by 1 base, with 11 bases between. Germline CDR1 and CDR2: MNHGY and SAAAGT. The CDR3 sequence is 14 residues long. The data were obtained in a study of T cells in localized non-small cell lung cancer. Clones were sequenced by immunoSEQ multiplex PCR, and TCRdb holds only the in-frame ones, with some missing. This table has about 3,100 clones, around two fifths appearing once. The sequence was collected from a woman aged 40 to 75 with stage I lung adenocarcinoma. The source material was normal lung tissue next to the tumor, sampled before any cancer treatment. The chain is built from TRBV6-8 and TRBJ1-1, with TRBD1 as a possible D gene (5 bases). CDR3 amino acids: CASSRGGSNTEAFF. As DNA, the CDR3 is TGTGCCAGCAGTAGGGGCGGATCGAACACTGAAGCTTTCTTT.